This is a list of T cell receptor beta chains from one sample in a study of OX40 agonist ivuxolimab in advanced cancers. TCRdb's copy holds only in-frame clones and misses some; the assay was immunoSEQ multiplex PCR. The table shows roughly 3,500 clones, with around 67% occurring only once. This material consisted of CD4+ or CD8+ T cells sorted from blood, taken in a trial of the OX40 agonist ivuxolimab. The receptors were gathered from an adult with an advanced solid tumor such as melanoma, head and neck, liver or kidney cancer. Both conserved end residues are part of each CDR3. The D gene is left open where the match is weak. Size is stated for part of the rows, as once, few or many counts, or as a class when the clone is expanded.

TGTGCCAGCAGCCCAAGGACTAGCGGGGACTCAGATACGCAGTATTTT | CASSPRTSGDSDTQYF | TRBV7-2 | TRBD2 | TRBJ2-3 | NA
TGTGCCAGCAGCGTAGGACAGAGCACAAACATTCAGTACTTC | CASSVGQSTNIQYF | TRBV9 | NA | TRBJ2-4 | NA
TGTGCCAGCAGCTCTAGGGGTCACAATGAGCAGTTCTTC | CASSSRGHNEQFF | TRBV11-2 | NA | TRBJ2-1 | NA
TGTGCCAGCAGATCACCTCGGACAGGGAAGGATGGCTACACCTTC | CASRSPRTGKDGYTF | TRBV6-1 | TRBD1 | TRBJ1-2 | NA
TGCAGCGGGCGGGACTTCTATGGCTACACCTTC | CSGRDFYGYTF | TRBV29-1 | NA | TRBJ1-2 | NA
TGTGCCAGCAGCTCTAGCGGGGGTCGGTACAATGAGCAGTTCTTC | CASSSSGGRYNEQFF | TRBV7-9 | TRBD2 | TRBJ2-1 | NA
TGTGCCAGCAGCCAAGAGGGGGGGCTGGCAGATACGCAGTATTTT | CASSQEGGLADTQYF | TRBV4-2 | NA | TRBJ2-3 | NA
TGTGCCAGCAGCTTCCCTACTAGCGGGGAAGATACGCAGTATTTT | CASSFPTSGEDTQYF | TRBV7-9 | TRBD2 | TRBJ2-3 | NA
TGTGCCAGCAGCCAAGCGTTGGGACAAAGAAGCACAGATACGCAGTATTTT | CASSQALGQRSTDTQYF | TRBV14 | NA | TRBJ2-3 | once
TGCAGCGTTGAGGTTAGGACAGGGTCCTACGAGCAGTACTTC | CSVEVRTGSYEQYF | TRBV29-1 | TRBD1 | TRBJ2-7 | NA
TGTGCCAGCAGCCCCGGGGCTAGCGGGGGGGCCTACGAGCAGTACTTC | CASSPGASGGAYEQYF | TRBV11-2 | TRBD2 | TRBJ2-7 | few
TGTGCCAGTAGTCCGTACCTAGGACCCTACGAGCAGTACTTC | CASSPYLGPYEQYF | TRBV19 | NA | TRBJ2-7 | NA
TGTGCCAGCAGTGTACTTCGCGGGGCTGCTTACACCGGGGAGCTGTTTTTT | CASSVLRGAAYTGELFF | TRBV6-1 | NA | TRBJ2-2 | NA
TGTGCCAGCAGTCGCCGGTCGAACACCGGGGAGCTGTTTTTT | CASSRRSNTGELFF | TRBV6-9 | NA | TRBJ2-2 | NA
TGTGCCAGCAGCTTGCGGGGGTACTATGGCTACACCTTC | CASSLRGYYGYTF | TRBV5-6 | NA | TRBJ1-2 | NA
TGTGCCAGCAGCCAAAGCCAGGACACTGAAGCTTTCTTT | CASSQSQDTEAFF | TRBV16 | NA | TRBJ1-1 | NA
TGTGCCAGCAGCTTAGGACTCTCAAGCTACGAGCAGTACTTC | CASSLGLSSYEQYF | TRBV7-4 | NA | TRBJ2-7 | NA
TGTGCCAGCAGTTCGCCCGGGACAGCCTCTAATGAAAAACTGTTTTTT | CASSSPGTASNEKLFF | TRBV28 | TRBD1 | TRBJ1-4 | NA
TGTGCCAGCTCACCACCGACAGGCACCGGGGAGCTGTTTTTT | CASSPPTGTGELFF | TRBV18 | NA | TRBJ2-2 | NA
TGTGCCAGTAGCAATGACAGGGTCGACGGCTACACCTTC | CASSNDRVDGYTF | TRBV19 | TRBD1 | TRBJ1-2 | NA
TGTGCCAGCAGCCAAGAGCAGCTATACGAGCAGTACTTC | CASSQEQLYEQYF | TRBV14 | NA | TRBJ2-7 | NA
TGTGCCAGCAGTTCACAGGGCCCCACCGGGGAGCTGTTTTTT | CASSSQGPTGELFF | TRBV6-4 | NA | TRBJ2-2 | NA
TGTGCCAGCTCGGAAACACCTGGAAACACCATATATTTT | CASSETPGNTIYF | TRBV28 | NA | TRBJ1-3 | NA
TGTGCCACCGACGCTGGCCCCGGGTCCGAGACCCAGTACTTC | CATDAGPGSETQYF | TRBV15 | NA | TRBJ2-5 | NA
TGTGCCAGCAGCTTAGACACTGAAGCTTTCTTT | CASSLDTEAFF | TRBV11-2 | NA | TRBJ1-1 | NA
TGTGCCAGCAGCTTAGGACTCTCAAGCTACGAGCAGTACTTC | CASSLGLSSYEQYF | TRBV7-3 | NA | TRBJ2-7 | NA
TGTGCCAGCAGTTACTCCGTCGGGGATGGGACGTTGGAGACCCAGTACTTC | CASSYSVGDGTLETQYF | TRBV6-4 | NA | TRBJ2-5 | NA